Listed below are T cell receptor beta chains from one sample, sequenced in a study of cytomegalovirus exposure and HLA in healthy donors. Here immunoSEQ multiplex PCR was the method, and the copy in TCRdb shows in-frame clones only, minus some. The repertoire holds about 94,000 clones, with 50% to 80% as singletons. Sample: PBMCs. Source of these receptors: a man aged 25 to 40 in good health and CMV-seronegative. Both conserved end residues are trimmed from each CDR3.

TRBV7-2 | ASSLPNQPQH
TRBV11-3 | ASSLGTSVYGQETQY
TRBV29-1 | SVASPGWGNTEAF
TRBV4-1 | ASSRDRARSYKQY
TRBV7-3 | ASSSQTGDLGDGYT
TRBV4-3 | ASSQDSGADEQF
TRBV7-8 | ASSPSWRQPQH
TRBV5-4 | ASRSRGSAKNIQY
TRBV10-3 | AISEQGAMNYGYT
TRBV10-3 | AISEKLAGRQNFYEQY
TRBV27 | ASSLDVGGNGYT
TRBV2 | ASSRRTDSNQPQH
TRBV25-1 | ASGWGGDYGYT
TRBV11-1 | ASSLLGRTSTDTQY
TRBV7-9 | ASETGTVSYNEQF
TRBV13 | ASSLFQGGYNEQF
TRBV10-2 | ASSFQGLAGEQF
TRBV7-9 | ASSFYVGTGGNYGYT
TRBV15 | ATSRNPQGTYSPLH
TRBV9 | ASSVGPRAGGSYNEQF
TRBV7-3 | ASSSGTSGRMDNEQF
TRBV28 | ASSLRASGLTGELF
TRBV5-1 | ASSFAPLTSGGETQY
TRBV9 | ASSSPLAGVFPDTQY